This TCR beta chain was recovered during a study of blood T cell repertoires in COVID-19. Study at large: Sources were T cells, B-cell-depleted T cells, or PBMCs; the material itself was cDNA or gDNA.

This CDR3 spans 14 amino acids. Germline V gene data show CDR1 as KGHSH and CDR2 as LQKENI. Trimming left V 3 bases short and J 5 bases short, with 13 bases between. Using immunoSEQ multiplex PCR, the repertoire was profiled, and TCRdb retains in-frame clones only, with some absent. This sample has about 74,000 clones, with about 90% found just once. The chain couples TRBV18 to TRBJ1-1; a possible D gene is TRBD1 (5 bases). What was sequenced was peripheral blood. This TCR came from an elderly woman with active or convalescent COVID-19. The CDR3 region is CASSPGGGSTEAFF. CDR3 coding DNA: TGTGCCAGCTCACCGGGGGGAGGGTCTACTGAAGCTTTCTTT. Drawing the rest from reference TRBV18 and TRBJ1-1, the complete variable domain is NAGVMQNPRHLVRRRGQEARLRCSPMKGHSHVYWYRQLPEEGLKFMVYLQKENIIDESGMPKERFSAEFPKEGPSILRIQQVVRGDSAAYFCASSPGGGSTEAFFGQGTRLTVV.